The TCR beta chain described here comes from a study of shared clonotypes between healthy human individuals. In the study overall: Per-donor plates numbered three CD4 naive, three CD4 memory, two CD8 naive and one CD8 memory. Points from the study as a whole: Sharing across four donors was highest in naive CD4 (around 5%) and lowest in memory CD8 (0.4%).

In the case of this clone: Its antigen is still unknown.

Assay used: immunoSEQ multiplex PCR; TCRdb lists only in-frame clones, some missing. The data contain 2 million to 3 million clones, more than 80% of them singletons. This receptor was taken from a man between 18 and 29 years old in good health. The sequenced sample was naive CD4+ T cells sorted from blood. The subset denotes: CD45RA+ positively selected.

The CDR3 DNA reads TGCGCCAGCAGCCGGGACAGGGAAGCGGACACTGAAGCTTTCTTT. Protein product: CASSRDREADTEAFF. The chain employs TRBV4-1 and TRBJ1-1; 9 bases are a match to TRBD1. CDR1 and CDR2 from the germline V gene are MGHRA and YSYEKL. J gave up 3 bases and V 4 bases, and 6 bases lay outside the gene matches. The CDR3 spans 15 residues.